These 27 T cell receptor beta chains came from one sample sequenced in a study of cytomegalovirus exposure and HLA in healthy donors. The PCR contained 60 Vbeta and 13 Jbeta primers. Using immunoSEQ multiplex PCR, the repertoire was profiled, and TCRdb retains in-frame clones only, with some absent. The sample contains approximately 280,000 clones, about nine tenths of which appear only once. Source material: PBMCs. These receptors were taken from a middle-aged man in good health and CMV-seropositive.

The V call is TRBV28, the J call TRBJ1-5; possible D gene TRBD1, 6 bases. From germline, CDR1 is MDHEN and CDR2 SYDVKM. V was trimmed by 10 bases and J by 0 bases, leaving 16 bases between them. This CDR3 contains 15 residues. Here the CDR3 reads CATRGGLYSNQPQHF. The CDR3 DNA is TGTGCCACCCGGGGGGGGCTCTATAGCAATCAGCCCCAGCATTTT.

The J gene is TRBJ2-1, the V gene TRBV4-2, with 10 bases lining up with TRBD1. The V and J ends lost 4 bases and 4 bases, in that order; junction bases with no gene match: 7. The CDR3 consists of 16 residues. Germline CDR1 is LGHNA and CDR2 is YNFKEQ. Here the CDR3 reads CASSLRQGASYNEQFF. The CDR3 coding sequence is TGTGCCAGCAGCCTTAGACAGGGGGCTTCGTACAATGAGCAGTTCTTC.

The V call is TRBV28, the J call TRBJ2-1; no definite D call. The CDR3 consists of 11 residues. Trimming removed 8 bases at V and 8 bases at J, with 10 bases between. Germline lookup yields CDR1 MDHEN and CDR2 SYDVKM. The CDR3 nucleotides read TGTGCCAGCTACTCCCTGGATGAGCAGTTCTTC. Its protein is CASYSLDEQFF.

The rearrangement links TRBV7-6 to TRBJ2-7; a possible D gene is TRBD2 (6 bases). The CDR3 length is 16 residues. Trimming left V 5 bases short and J 3 bases short, with 20 bases between. Germline V gene data show CDR1 as SGHVS and CDR2 as FNYEAQ. In DNA form, the CDR3 reads TGTGCCAGCAGCGTGAGCTGGGCTAGCGACAACTACGAGCAGTACTTC. Residues: CASSVSWASDNYEQYF. Full variable domain (remainder filled in from reference TRBV7-6 and TRBJ2-7): GAGVSQSPRYKVTKRGQDVALRCDPISGHVSLYWYRQALGQGPEFLTYFNYEAQQDKSGLPNDRFSAERPEGSISTLTIQRTEQRDSAMYRCASSVSWASDNYEQYFGPGTRLTVT.

The count of this clone is one. This rearrangement joins TRBV7-9 to TRBJ1-2; tentatively, D is TRBD1 (6 bases). CDR1 is SEHNR, CDR2 FQNEAQ, per germline (reference sequence). This CDR3 is built from 13 residues. V lost 4 bases and J lost 7, with 13 bases in between. The CDR3 DNA is TGTGCCAGCAGCTCCGAACGGACAGTTGGCTACACCTTC. It is translated as CASSSERTVGYTF.

The rearrangement joins TRBV18 to TRBJ2-2, with TRBD2 as a possible D gene (7 bases). Trimming left V 6 bases short and J 6 bases short, with 17 bases between. Germline assignment: CDR1 KGHSH and CDR2 LQKENI. CDR3 length: 15 amino acids. CDR3: CASSVTGGAAGELFF. CDR3 DNA: TGTGCCAGCTCGGTCACGGGGGGCGCGGCCGGGGAGCTGTTTTTT.

The chain has TRBV28 and TRBJ2-1; tentative D call: TRBD1 (6 bases). The ends were cut back, 6 bases at V and 0 bases at J, with 12 bases in the middle. Germline-derived CDR1 and CDR2 are MDHEN and SYDVKM. This CDR3 has 15 amino acids. The CDR3 protein is CASSLRGSSYNEQFF. CDR3 bases: TGTGCCAGCAGCCTGAGGGGGAGCTCCTACAATGAGCAGTTCTTC.

The DNA of the CDR3 is TGCGCCAGCAGCTTCCCGACAGGGGGCGATGAAAAACTGTTTTTT. Amino acid sequence: CASSFPTGGDEKLFF. The chain recombines TRBV5-1 with TRBJ1-4; 10 nucleotides match TRBD1. The CDR3 sequence is 15 residues long. The germline V gene has CDR1 SGHRS and CDR2 YFSETQ. With V trimmed by 2 bases and J by 6 bases, 4 bases remained unmatched.

This chain joins TRBV9 and TRBJ2-1; possibly TRBD2 for D (6 bases). The V end lost 0 bases, the J end lost 4 bases, and 14 bases lay between the germline ends. The CDR3 is made up of 16 amino acids. Germline-derived CDR1 and CDR2 are SGDLS and YYNGEE. As DNA, the CDR3 is TGTGCCAGCAGCGTAGGTAATAGCGGAGCGTACAATGAGCAGTTCTTC. Translated: CASSVGNSGAYNEQFF.

The V call is TRBV7-2, the J call TRBJ1-1; TRBD1 might be the D (5 bases). V dropped 1 base and J dropped 5 bases, with 11 bases sitting between them. CDR1 is SGHTA, CDR2 FQGNSA, per germline. The CDR3 totals 14 residues. Written as DNA, the CDR3 is TGTGCCAGCAGCTTAGTCGGGGGAGAGACTGAAGCTTTCTTT. It yields the protein CASSLVGGETEAFF.

J is TRBJ2-3 and V is TRBV5-6; a possible D gene is TRBD2 (6 bases). Per the germline V gene, CDR1 is SGHDT and CDR2 is YYEEEE. Trimming took off 7 bases at V and 2 bases at J, with 17 bases between the two ends. This CDR3 region has 15 residues. The CDR3 here is CASLEGLADTDTQYF. The CDR3 nucleotides read TGTGCCAGCCTGGAGGGATTAGCGGACACAGATACGCAGTATTTT. The variable domain in full, with the rest retrieved from reference TRBV5-6 and TRBJ2-3, is DAGVTQSPTHLIKTRGQQVTLRCSPKSGHDTVSWYQQALGQGPQFIFQYYEEEERQRGNFPDRFSGHQFPNYSSELNVNALLLGDSALYLCASLEGLADTDTQYFGPGTRLTVL.

This rearrangement joins TRBV5-1 to TRBJ2-1; TRBD2 matches 8 bases. The CDR3 is 13 residues long. Germline V CDR1 and CDR2: SGHRS, YFSETQ. Losses at the gene ends were 5 bases for V and 2 bases for J; bases not matched to a gene: 0. The CDR3 DNA sequence: TGCGCCAGCAGGACTAGCGCCTACAATGAGCAGTTCTTC. It encodes CASRTSAYNEQFF.

A single count supports this clone. The chain employs TRBV10-3 and TRBJ1-6; 7 bases are shared with TRBD1. CDR1 ENHRY and CDR2 SYGVKD come from the germline V gene. CDR3 length equals 15 residues. J was trimmed by 7 bases and V by 0 bases; bases with no gene match: 3. The CDR3 spells CAISESTGLNSPLHF. The CDR3 DNA reads as TGTGCCATCAGTGAGTCGACAGGGCTGAATTCACCCCTCCACTTT.

The gene calls are TRBV28 and TRBJ1-2; 7 bases fit TRBD1. CDR3 length: 14 amino acids. The junction had 10 bases not matched to a gene; V was cut back by 7 bases and J by 5 bases. Germline V gene sequence: CDR1 MDHEN, CDR2 SYDVKM. The CDR3 region has the DNA TGTGCCAGCACCCTGGCGGGGACAGAATATGGCTACACCTTC. This encodes CASTLAGTEYGYTF.

The V gene is TRBV5-1, the J gene TRBJ2-5; TRBD2 aligns across 9 bases. CDR1 SGHRS and CDR2 YFSETQ come from the germline V gene. Trimming removed 0 bases from V and 6 bases from J; junction bases left unmatched: 3. CDR3 length equals 14 residues. CDR3 residues: CASSLGTSEQTQYF. The CDR3 DNA reads as TGCGCCAGCAGCTTGGGGACTAGCGAACAGACCCAGTACTTC.

In its sample, this clone was seen once. The V gene is TRBV5-1, the J gene TRBJ1-3, with D maybe TRBD1 (6 bases). Germline-derived CDR1 and CDR2 are SGHRS and YFSETQ. V was cut by 1 base and J by 0 bases, with 17 bases left in between. This CDR3 is built from 18 residues. In DNA form, the CDR3 reads TGCGCCAGCAGCTTGTCTCCAGGGGCCGGAATCTCTGGAAACACCATATATTTT. Translation gives CASSLSPGAGISGNTIYF.

The genes are TRBV28 and TRBJ2-7; 12 bases are a match to TRBD2. Germline CDR1 is MDHEN and CDR2 is SYDVKM. Losses at the gene ends were 8 bases for V and 0 bases for J; bases not matched to a gene: 11. The CDR3 runs to 17 residues. CDR3 sequence (DNA): TGTGCCAGCCAACGATGGACTAGCGGGATCTTCTCCTACGAGCAGTACTTC. Its protein is CASQRWTSGIFSYEQYF.

The chain employs TRBV27 and TRBJ2-7, with D possibly matching TRBD2 (6 bases). The V end was cut by 4 bases, the J end by 5 bases, with 15 bases between. Germline V gene sequence: CDR1 MNHEY, CDR2 SMNVEV (reference sequence). The CDR3 covers 14 residues. The CDR3 spells CASSSSGWNNEQYF. The DNA for the CDR3 is TGTGCCAGCAGTTCAAGCGGGTGGAACAACGAGCAGTACTTC.

The chain has TRBV6-5 and TRBJ2-5, with 7 nucleotides matching TRBD2. CDR1 and CDR2 from the germline V gene are MNHEY and SVGAGI. This CDR3 contains 12 residues. Trimming at V came to 6 bases and at J to 7 bases, leaving 5 bases not matched to a gene. The CDR3 nucleotides read TGTGCCAGCAGCAACTGGGGGGGGACCCAGTACTTC. It is translated as CASSNWGGTQYF.

A word on this clone: The junction and the germline gene differ at one end; a read error may be behind it. The genes are TRBV11-2 and TRBJ1-1, with TRBD1 matching 11 bases. CDR1 and CDR2 (germline): SGHAT, FQNNGV. This CDR3 is built from 15 residues. CDR3 region: CASSFFGTGGEGGYF. In nucleotides, the CDR3 is TGTGCCAGCAGCTTCTTCGGGACAGGGGGAGAAGGGGGGTACTTT.

This clone has more than one count but fewer than ten. The chain employs TRBV11-1 and TRBJ2-5, with 7 bases matching TRBD1. The V segment lost 6 bases and the J segment 4 bases; nucleotides outside the gene matches: 2. Germline V gives CDR1 SGHAT, CDR2 FQDESV (reference sequence). The CDR3 consists of 12 residues. The CDR3 DNA reads TGTGCCAGCAGTAGGGGGCTAGAGACCCAGTACTTC. Its translation is CASSRGLETQYF.

V gene TRBV7-8 combines with J gene TRBJ2-7; possibly TRBD1 for D (5 bases). The CDR3 runs 14 residues. CDR1 SGHVS and CDR2 FQNEAQ come from the germline V gene. The V and J ends lost 2 bases and 1 base respectively, with 9 bases between them. The CDR3 sequence is CASSLRQGSYEQYF. CDR3 bases: TGTGCCAGCAGCTTACGGCAGGGATCCTACGAGCAGTACTTC.

A single count supports this clone. This chain joins TRBV27 and TRBJ2-3; 14 nucleotides line up with TRBD2. The CDR3 covers 16 residues. J lost 6 bases, V lost 5 bases, and 7 bases had no gene match. The germline V gene has CDR1 MNHEY and CDR2 SMNVEV (reference sequence). In DNA form, the CDR3 reads TGTGCCAGCAGTCCTCGGACTAGCGGGAGGTACGATACGCAGTATTTT. Encoded protein: CASSPRTSGRYDTQYF.

The chain links TRBV28 to TRBJ1-5; 7 bases fit TRBD1. CDR1 is MDHEN, CDR2 SYDVKM, per germline. J gave up 5 bases and V 7 bases, and 5 bases lay outside the gene matches. The CDR3 consists of 13 residues. CDR3 in DNA: TGTGCCAGCACCAGGGGGAGGTATCAGCCCCAGCATTTT. Translation: CASTRGRYQPQHF. Filled out from reference TRBV28 and TRBJ1-5, the complete variable domain reads DVKVTQSSRYLVKRTGEKVFLECVQDMDHENMFWYRQDPGLGLRLIYFSYDVKMKEKGDIPEGYSVSREKKERFSLILESASTNQTSMYLCASTRGRYQPQHFGDGTRLSIL.

This clone has a single count. CDR3 sequence reads: CASSQVEEPPYNEQFF. The CDR3 coding sequence is TGCGCCAGCAGCCAAGTCGAGGAGCCCCCCTACAATGAGCAGTTCTTC. V gene TRBV4-3 combines with J gene TRBJ2-1; no clear D. Between the trimmed V and J ends, which lost 1 base and 2 bases, there was a span of 12 bases. The CDR3 contains 16 residues. Germline lookup yields CDR1 LGHNA and CDR2 YSLEER.

This chain links TRBV27 with TRBJ2-5; 9 nucleotides align to TRBD2. The CDR3 runs 14 residues. The germline gives CDR1 MNHEY, CDR2 SMNVEV (reference sequence). V was pared by 6 bases and J by 4 bases, with 6 bases of the junction left unmatched. The CDR3 DNA reads TGTGCCAGCAGCTCGGGACTAGCTCGAGAGACCCAGTACTTC. It yields the protein CASSSGLARETQYF.

This clone has only one observation. V usage is TRBV28 and J usage is TRBJ2-7; 9 bases map to TRBD1. CDR3 length: 16 amino acids. In germline, CDR1 is MDHEN, CDR2 SYDVKM. J was trimmed by 3 bases and V by 5 bases; bases with no gene match: 11. In DNA, the CDR3 is TGTGCCAGCAGTCACCCGCGGGACAGGGTTTTCTACGAGCAGTACTTC. It specifies CASSHPRDRVFYEQYF.